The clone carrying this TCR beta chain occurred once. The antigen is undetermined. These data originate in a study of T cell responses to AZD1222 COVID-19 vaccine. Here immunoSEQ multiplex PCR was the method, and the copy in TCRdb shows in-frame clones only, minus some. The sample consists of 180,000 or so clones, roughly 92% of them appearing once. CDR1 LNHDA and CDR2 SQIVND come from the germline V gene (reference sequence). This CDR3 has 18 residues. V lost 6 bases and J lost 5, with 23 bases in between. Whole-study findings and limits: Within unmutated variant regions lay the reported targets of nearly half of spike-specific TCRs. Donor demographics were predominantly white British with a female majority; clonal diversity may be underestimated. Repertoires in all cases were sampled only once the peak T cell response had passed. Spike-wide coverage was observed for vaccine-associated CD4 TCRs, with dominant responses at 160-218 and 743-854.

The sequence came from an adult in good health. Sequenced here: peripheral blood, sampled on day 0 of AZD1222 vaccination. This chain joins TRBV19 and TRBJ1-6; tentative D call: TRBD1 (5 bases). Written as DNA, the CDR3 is TGTGCCAGTAGCCCAATGGGAGGGGTGGAGGGGAATAATTCACCCCTCCACTTT. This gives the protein CASSPMGGVEGNNSPLHF.